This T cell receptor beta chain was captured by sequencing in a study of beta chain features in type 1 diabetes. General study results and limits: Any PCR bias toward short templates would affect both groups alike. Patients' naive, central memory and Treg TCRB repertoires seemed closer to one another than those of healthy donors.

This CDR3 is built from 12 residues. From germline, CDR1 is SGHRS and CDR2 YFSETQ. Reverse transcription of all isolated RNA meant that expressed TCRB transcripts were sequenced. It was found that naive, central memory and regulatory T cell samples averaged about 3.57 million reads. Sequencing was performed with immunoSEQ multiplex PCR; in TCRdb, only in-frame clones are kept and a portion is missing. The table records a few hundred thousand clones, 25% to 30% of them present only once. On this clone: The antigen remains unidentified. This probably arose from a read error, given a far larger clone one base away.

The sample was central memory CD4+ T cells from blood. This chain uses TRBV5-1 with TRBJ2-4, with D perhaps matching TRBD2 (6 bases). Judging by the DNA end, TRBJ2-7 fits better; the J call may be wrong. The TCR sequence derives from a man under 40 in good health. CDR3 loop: CASSLSGPEQYF. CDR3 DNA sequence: TGCGCCAGCAGCTTGAGCGGGCCCGAGCAGTACTTC.